This T cell receptor (beta chain) was identified in a study of human thymus T cells. Here immunoSEQ multiplex PCR was the method, and the copy in TCRdb shows in-frame clones only, minus some. The table includes some 46,000 clones, 85% to 95% detected once. Donors were healthy Finnish infants having corrective surgery for congenital heart defects. Germline assignment: CDR1 SGHTA and CDR2 FQGNSA. The CDR3 spans 15 residues. V was cut by 3 bases and J by 3 bases, with 15 bases left in between. This chain uses TRBV7-2 with TRBJ2-7; no firm D call. This receptor was taken from a girl under three years old with a congenital heart defect but otherwise immunologically healthy. The sequenced sample consisted of blood. The CDR3 region has the DNA TGTGCCAGCAGCTTTTGGGGTGAACCGAACTACGAGCAGTACTTC. This encodes CASSFWGEPNYEQYF.